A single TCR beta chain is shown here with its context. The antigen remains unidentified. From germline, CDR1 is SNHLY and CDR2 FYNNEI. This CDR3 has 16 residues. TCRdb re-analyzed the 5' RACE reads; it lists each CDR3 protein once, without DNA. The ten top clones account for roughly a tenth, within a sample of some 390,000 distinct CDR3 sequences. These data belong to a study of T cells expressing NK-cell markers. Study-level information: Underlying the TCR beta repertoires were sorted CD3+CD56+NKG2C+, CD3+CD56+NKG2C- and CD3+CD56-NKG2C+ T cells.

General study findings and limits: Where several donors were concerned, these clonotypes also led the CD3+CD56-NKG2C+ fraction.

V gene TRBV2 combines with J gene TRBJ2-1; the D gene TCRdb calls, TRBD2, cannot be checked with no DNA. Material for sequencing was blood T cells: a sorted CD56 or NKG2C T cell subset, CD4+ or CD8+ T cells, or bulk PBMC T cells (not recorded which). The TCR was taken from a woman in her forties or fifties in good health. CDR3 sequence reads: CASSRTSGEGYNEQFF.